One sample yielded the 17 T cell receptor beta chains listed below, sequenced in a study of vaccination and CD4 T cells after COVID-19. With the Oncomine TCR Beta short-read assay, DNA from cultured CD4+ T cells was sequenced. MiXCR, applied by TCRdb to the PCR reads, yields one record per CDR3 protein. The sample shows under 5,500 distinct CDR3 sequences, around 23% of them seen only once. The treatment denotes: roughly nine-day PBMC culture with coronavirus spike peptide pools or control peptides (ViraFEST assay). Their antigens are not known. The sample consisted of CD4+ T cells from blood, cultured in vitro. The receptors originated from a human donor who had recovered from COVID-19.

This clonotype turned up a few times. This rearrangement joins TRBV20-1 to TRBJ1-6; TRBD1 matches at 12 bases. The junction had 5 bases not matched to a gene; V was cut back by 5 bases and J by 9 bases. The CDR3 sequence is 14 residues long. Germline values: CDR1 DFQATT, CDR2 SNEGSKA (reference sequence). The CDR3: CSAGTGGSGSPLHF. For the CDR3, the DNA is TGCAGTGCTGGGACAGGGGGCTCGGGTTCACCCCTCCACTTT.

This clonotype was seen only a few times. The CDR3 spells CASRDRGGYGYTF. The CDR3 region has the DNA TGTGCCAGCAGGGACAGGGGGGGCTATGGCTACACCTTC. The gene calls are TRBV6-1 and TRBJ1-2; 10 bases agree with TRBD1. The J segment lost 4 bases and the V segment lost 6 bases, leaving 2 bases of the junction unmatched. Per germline, CDR1 MNHNS and CDR2 SASEGT. This CDR3 contains 13 residues.

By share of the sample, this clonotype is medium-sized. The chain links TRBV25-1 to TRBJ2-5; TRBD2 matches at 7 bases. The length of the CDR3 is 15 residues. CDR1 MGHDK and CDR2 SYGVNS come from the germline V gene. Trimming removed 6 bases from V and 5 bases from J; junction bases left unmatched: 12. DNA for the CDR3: TGTGCCAGCAGCCCCGCGACCGGGGAGGGGGAGACCCAGTACTTC. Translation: CASSPATGEGETQYF.

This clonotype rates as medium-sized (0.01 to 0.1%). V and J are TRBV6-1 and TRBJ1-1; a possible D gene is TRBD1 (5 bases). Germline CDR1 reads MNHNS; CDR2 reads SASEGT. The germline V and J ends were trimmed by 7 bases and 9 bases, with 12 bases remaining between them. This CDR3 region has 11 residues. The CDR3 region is CASTKGEKAFF. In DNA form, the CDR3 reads TGTGCCAGCACGAAAGGGGAAAAAGCTTTCTTT.

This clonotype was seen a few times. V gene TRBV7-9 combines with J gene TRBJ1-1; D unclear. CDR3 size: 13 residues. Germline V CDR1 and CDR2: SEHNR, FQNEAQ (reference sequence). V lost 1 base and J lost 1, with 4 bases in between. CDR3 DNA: TGTGCCAGCAGCTTAGAAGGGAACACTGAAGCTTTCTTT. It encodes CASSLEGNTEAFF.

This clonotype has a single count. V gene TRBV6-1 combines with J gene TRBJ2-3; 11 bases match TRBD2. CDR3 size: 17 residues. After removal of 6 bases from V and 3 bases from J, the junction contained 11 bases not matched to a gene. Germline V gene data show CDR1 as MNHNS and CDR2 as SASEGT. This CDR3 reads CASSLSGGAGVTDTQYF. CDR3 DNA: TGTGCCAGCAGCCTTAGCGGGGGGGCTGGAGTGACAGATACGCAGTATTTT.

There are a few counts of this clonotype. The CDR3 coding sequence is TGTGCCAGCAGTGAGGTCAGAAACGATGGCTACACCTTC. Its translation: CASSEVRNDGYTF. The rearrangement links TRBV6-1 to TRBJ1-2, with D unresolved. The CDR3 totals 13 residues. The ends were cut back, 3 bases at V and 6 bases at J, with 11 bases in the middle. Germline V gene lookup returns CDR1 MNHNS and CDR2 SASEGT.

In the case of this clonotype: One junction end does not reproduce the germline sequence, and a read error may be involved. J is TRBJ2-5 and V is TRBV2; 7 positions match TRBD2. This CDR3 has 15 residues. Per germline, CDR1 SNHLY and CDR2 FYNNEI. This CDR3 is CASSPDGLEQETQYF. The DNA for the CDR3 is TGCGCCAGCAGCCCCGACGGACTAGAACAAGAGACCCAGTACTTC.

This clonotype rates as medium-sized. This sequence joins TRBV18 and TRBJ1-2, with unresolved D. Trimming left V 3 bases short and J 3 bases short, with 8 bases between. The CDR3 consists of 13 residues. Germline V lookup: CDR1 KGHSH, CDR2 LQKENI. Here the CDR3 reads CASSPGSDYGYTF. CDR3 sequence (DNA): TGTGCCAGCTCACCTGGCTCGGACTATGGCTACACCTTC.

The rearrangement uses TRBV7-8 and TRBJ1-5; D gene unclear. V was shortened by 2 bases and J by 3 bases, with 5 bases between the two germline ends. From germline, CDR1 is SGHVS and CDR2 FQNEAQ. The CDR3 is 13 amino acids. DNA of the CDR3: TGTGCCAGCAGCTTAAGGGACAATCAGCCCCAGCATTTT. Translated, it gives CASSLRDNQPQHF.

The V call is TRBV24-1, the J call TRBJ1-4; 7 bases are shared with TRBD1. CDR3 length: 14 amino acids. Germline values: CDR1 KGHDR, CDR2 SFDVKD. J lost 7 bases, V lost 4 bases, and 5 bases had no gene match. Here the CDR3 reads CATSESQGVEKLFF. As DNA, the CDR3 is TGTGCCACCAGTGAAAGTCAGGGGGTTGAAAAACTGTTTTTT.

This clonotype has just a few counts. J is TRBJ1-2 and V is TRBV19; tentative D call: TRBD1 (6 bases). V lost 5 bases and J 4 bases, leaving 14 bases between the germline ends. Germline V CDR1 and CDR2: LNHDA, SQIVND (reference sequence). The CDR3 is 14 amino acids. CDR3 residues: CASSGGGRGYGYTF. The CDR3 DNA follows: TGTGCCAGTAGTGGGGGGGGCCGCGGCTATGGCTACACCTTC.

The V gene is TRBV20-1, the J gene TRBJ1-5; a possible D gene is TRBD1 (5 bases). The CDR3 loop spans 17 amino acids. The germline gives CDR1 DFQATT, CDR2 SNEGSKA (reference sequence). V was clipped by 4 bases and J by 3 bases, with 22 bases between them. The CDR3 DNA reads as TGCAGTGCTATGGTCGGAGGCGGACGACAGTTCAATCAGCCCCAGCATTTT. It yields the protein CSAMVGGGRQFNQPQHF.

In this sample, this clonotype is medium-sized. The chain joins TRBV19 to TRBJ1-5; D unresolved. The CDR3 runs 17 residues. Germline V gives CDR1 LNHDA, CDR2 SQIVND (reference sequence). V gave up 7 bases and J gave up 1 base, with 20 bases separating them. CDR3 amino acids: CASTLGVYASSNQPQHF. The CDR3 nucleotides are TGTGCCAGTACCCTTGGGGTTTACGCTTCAAGCAATCAGCCCCAGCATTTT.

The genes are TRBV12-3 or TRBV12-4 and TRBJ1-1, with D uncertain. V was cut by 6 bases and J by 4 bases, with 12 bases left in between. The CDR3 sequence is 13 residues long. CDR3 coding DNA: TGTGCCAGCAGCCGCGCGGGCGCCACTGAAGCTTTCTTT. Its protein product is CASSRAGATEAFF.

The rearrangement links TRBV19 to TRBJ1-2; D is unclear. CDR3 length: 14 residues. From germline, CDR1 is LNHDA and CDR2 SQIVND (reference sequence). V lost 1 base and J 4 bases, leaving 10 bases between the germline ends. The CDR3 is CASSIGFGSYGYTF. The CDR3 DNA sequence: TGTGCCAGTAGTATAGGGTTCGGGAGCTATGGCTACACCTTC.

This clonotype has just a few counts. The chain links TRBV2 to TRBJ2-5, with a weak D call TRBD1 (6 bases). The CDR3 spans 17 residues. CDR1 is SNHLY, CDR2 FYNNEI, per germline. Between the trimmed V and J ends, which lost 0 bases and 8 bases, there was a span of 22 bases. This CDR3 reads CASSEALHLQGSETQYF. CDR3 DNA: TGTGCCAGCAGTGAAGCCCTCCATTTACAGGGTTCCGAAACCCAGTACTTC. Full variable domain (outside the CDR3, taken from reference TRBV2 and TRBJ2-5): EPEVTQTPSHQVTQMGQEVILRCVPISNHLYFYWYRQILGQKVEFLVSFYNNEISEKSEIFDDQFSVERPDGSNFTLKIRSTKLEDSAMYFCASSEALHLQGSETQYFGPGTRLLVL.